This T cell receptor beta chain comes out of a study of CD8 T cells in Susac syndrome. Overall study findings and caveats: Individuals included in the TCR sequencing and HLA analysis were acknowledged by the study to be relatively few in number.

Sequencing targeted TCR beta in T cells from blood (CD8+ and CD4+). The authors reverse transcribed 0.5 to 1 ug RNA with random hexamers. MiXCR, run by TCRdb on the immunoSEQ multiplex PCR reads, gives a single entry per CDR3 protein. The sample has about 300,000 distinct CDR3 sequences, roughly 90% seen once; the top ten hold around 0.18%. This CDR3 is built from 13 residues. V was clipped by 0 bases and J by 10 bases, with 13 bases between them. Germline lookup yields CDR1 GTSNPN and CDR2 SVGIG (reference sequence). This clonotype has just one count. The antigen is not known. This clonotype was sampled from a human donor with multiple sclerosis. Specimen: CD8+ T cells from PBMCs. This chain links TRBV30 with TRBJ2-1; D is perhaps TRBD2 (6 bases). This chain's CDR3 is CAWSVLLAREQFF. The CDR3 DNA reads as TGTGCCTGGAGTGTACTACTAGCCAGGGAGCAGTTCTTC.